A selection of T cell receptor beta chains follows, all from one sample in a study of CD8 T cells in Susac syndrome. TCRdb redid the calling of the immunoSEQ multiplex PCR reads with MiXCR, one entry per CDR3 protein. Among under 200,000 distinct CDR3 sequences listed, 90% to 96% were seen once. Sequencing was done on a sample of CD4+ T cells from PBMCs. The receptor set was obtained from a human donor with Susac syndrome. CDR3s include the opening cysteine and the closing phenylalanine or tryptophan. Each record gives: D gene, J gene, V gene, clone size, CDR3 protein, CDR3 DNA. The D gene is left open where the match is weak. Size values are once, few and many counts, or a class for expanded clones, and some rows have none.

d_call: NA; j_call: TRBJ1-5; v_call: TRBV30; clone_size: NA; cdr3_aa: CAWSEGNQPQHF; cdr3_nt: TGTGCCTGGAGTGAGGGCAATCAGCCCCAGCATTTT
d_call: NA; j_call: TRBJ2-5; v_call: TRBV7-2; clone_size: NA; cdr3_aa: CASSLAGGPETQYF; cdr3_nt: TGTGCCAGCAGCTTAGCCGGGGGGCCAGAGACCCAGTACTTC
d_call: TRBD1; j_call: TRBJ1-2; v_call: TRBV12-3/TRBV12-4; clone_size: once; cdr3_aa: CASSYDRGGGYTF; cdr3_nt: TGTGCCAGCAGCTACGACAGGGGAGGTGGCTACACCTTC
d_call: TRBD1; j_call: TRBJ1-1; v_call: TRBV29-1; clone_size: NA; cdr3_aa: CSVWDRGTEAFF; cdr3_nt: TGCAGCGTTTGGGACAGGGGAACTGAAGCTTTCTTT
d_call: NA; j_call: TRBJ2-7; v_call: TRBV20-1; clone_size: NA; cdr3_aa: CSAEPSLASYEQYF; cdr3_nt: TGCAGTGCAGAACCGAGCCTAGCTAGTTACGAGCAGTACTTC
d_call: NA; j_call: TRBJ2-1; v_call: TRBV30; clone_size: NA; cdr3_aa: CAWSVLPQRSSYNEQFF; cdr3_nt: TGTGCCTGGAGTGTACTCCCTCAGCGGAGTTCCTACAATGAGCAGTTCTTC
d_call: NA; j_call: TRBJ2-7; v_call: TRBV28; clone_size: NA; cdr3_aa: CASSPDLNFYEQYF; cdr3_nt: TGTGCCAGCAGTCCGGACCTGAACTTTTACGAGCAGTACTTC
d_call: TRBD2; j_call: TRBJ2-7; v_call: TRBV4-2; clone_size: NA; cdr3_aa: CASSQIGLGEIHEQYF; cdr3_nt: TGTGCCAGCAGCCAAATCGGACTAGGCGAAATCCACGAGCAGTACTTC
d_call: NA; j_call: TRBJ2-4; v_call: TRBV27; clone_size: NA; cdr3_aa: CASRWGVSGIQYF; cdr3_nt: TGTGCCAGCCGATGGGGGGTTTCGGGCATTCAGTACTTC
d_call: TRBD2; j_call: TRBJ2-4; v_call: TRBV20-1; clone_size: NA; cdr3_aa: CSATRLAAPDYIQYF; cdr3_nt: TGCAGTGCTACGAGACTAGCGGCGCCCGACTACATTCAGTACTTC
d_call: TRBD1; j_call: TRBJ1-4; v_call: TRBV29-1; clone_size: NA; cdr3_aa: CSVAGTGSEKLFF; cdr3_nt: TGCAGCGTAGCCGGGACAGGGAGTGAAAAACTGTTTTTT
d_call: TRBD1; j_call: TRBJ2-7; v_call: TRBV29-1; clone_size: NA; cdr3_aa: CSVEEGSTGDYEQYF; cdr3_nt: TGCAGCGTTGAAGAAGGGAGTACAGGGGACTACGAGCAGTACTTC
d_call: NA; j_call: TRBJ1-1; v_call: TRBV5-4; clone_size: NA; cdr3_aa: CASSSRDPLVNTEAFF; cdr3_nt: TGTGCCAGCAGCTCCCGGGATCCCCTGGTGAACACTGAAGCTTTCTTT
d_call: NA; j_call: TRBJ1-4; v_call: TRBV2; clone_size: once; cdr3_aa: CASTPRDAPNEKLFF; cdr3_nt: TGTGCCAGCACCCCCCGGGACGCACCTAATGAAAAACTGTTTTTT
d_call: TRBD2; j_call: TRBJ2-1; v_call: TRBV30; clone_size: NA; cdr3_aa: CAWREEGRAPNEQFF; cdr3_nt: TGTGCCTGGAGAGAAGAGGGGAGGGCGCCCAATGAGCAGTTCTTC
d_call: NA; j_call: TRBJ2-1; v_call: TRBV9; clone_size: NA; cdr3_aa: CASSVHGTSTYNEQFF; cdr3_nt: TGTGCCAGCAGCGTCCACGGGACCTCCACCTACAATGAGCAGTTCTTC
d_call: NA; j_call: TRBJ2-7; v_call: TRBV7-2; clone_size: NA; cdr3_aa: CASSLGYYSPSEQYF; cdr3_nt: TGTGCCAGCAGCTTAGGGTACTACTCCCCCTCCGAGCAGTACTTC
d_call: NA; j_call: TRBJ1-2; v_call: TRBV30; clone_size: NA; cdr3_aa: CAWSPGHEYGYTF; cdr3_nt: TGTGCCTGGAGTCCGGGACATGAGTATGGCTACACCTTC
d_call: TRBD1; j_call: TRBJ2-2; v_call: TRBV19; clone_size: NA; cdr3_aa: CASSIRQGQSSGELFF; cdr3_nt: TGTGCCAGTAGTATCCGACAGGGTCAATCCTCCGGGGAGCTGTTTTTT
d_call: TRBD1; j_call: TRBJ1-2; v_call: TRBV30; clone_size: NA; cdr3_aa: CAWSVWQGAGANYGYTF; cdr3_nt: TGTGCCTGGAGTGTATGGCAGGGGGCAGGAGCTAACTATGGCTACACCTTC
d_call: NA; j_call: TRBJ2-1; v_call: TRBV7-9; clone_size: NA; cdr3_aa: CASSSGPKHNEQFF; cdr3_nt: TGTGCCAGCAGTTCCGGACCTAAACACAATGAGCAGTTCTTC
d_call: TRBD2; j_call: TRBJ2-1; v_call: TRBV9; clone_size: NA; cdr3_aa: CASSPREVFSNEQFF; cdr3_nt: TGTGCCAGCAGCCCCCGGGAGGTCTTCTCCAATGAGCAGTTCTTC
d_call: TRBD1; j_call: TRBJ2-6; v_call: TRBV4-1; clone_size: NA; cdr3_aa: CASRGQAISSGANVLTF; cdr3_nt: TGCGCCAGCCGGGGACAGGCCATAAGCTCTGGGGCCAACGTCCTGACTTTC
d_call: TRBD2; j_call: TRBJ2-7; v_call: TRBV5-6; clone_size: NA; cdr3_aa: CASSFQLAALSYEQYF; cdr3_nt: TGTGCCAGCAGCTTCCAACTAGCGGCGCTTTCCTACGAGCAGTACTTC
d_call: TRBD2; j_call: TRBJ2-1; v_call: TRBV7-2; clone_size: NA; cdr3_aa: CASSVLAGVYNEQFF; cdr3_nt: TGTGCCAGCAGCGTACTAGCGGGAGTGTACAATGAGCAGTTCTTC
d_call: NA; j_call: TRBJ2-3; v_call: TRBV24-1; clone_size: NA; cdr3_aa: CATSDAPDTQYF; cdr3_nt: TGTGCCACCAGTGATGCCCCGGATACGCAGTATTTT
d_call: NA; j_call: TRBJ2-2; v_call: TRBV3-1; clone_size: few; cdr3_aa: CASSQVVTGELFF; cdr3_nt: TGTGCCAGCAGCCAGGTTGTCACCGGGGAGCTGTTTTTT
d_call: NA; j_call: TRBJ2-5; v_call: TRBV28; clone_size: NA; cdr3_aa: CASSHASQETQYF; cdr3_nt: TGTGCCAGCAGTCACGCGTCCCAAGAGACCCAGTACTTC
d_call: TRBD1; j_call: TRBJ1-2; v_call: TRBV9; clone_size: once; cdr3_aa: CASSVDRGRAGYTF; cdr3_nt: TGTGCCAGCAGCGTGGACAGGGGACGGGCAGGCTACACCTTC
d_call: NA; j_call: TRBJ1-5; v_call: TRBV30; clone_size: once; cdr3_aa: CAWSVWGADQPQHF; cdr3_nt: TGTGCCTGGAGTGTTTGGGGAGCGGATCAGCCCCAGCATTTT
d_call: NA; j_call: TRBJ1-2; v_call: TRBV4-3; clone_size: NA; cdr3_aa: CASSQETGGQGGYTF; cdr3_nt: TGCGCCAGCAGCCAAGAGACCGGGGGACAAGGTGGCTACACCTTC
d_call: TRBD1; j_call: TRBJ2-1; v_call: TRBV15; clone_size: NA; cdr3_aa: CATSRDFEGANEQFF; cdr3_nt: TGTGCCACCAGCAGAGATTTTGAGGGGGCCAATGAGCAGTTCTTC
d_call: TRBD1; j_call: TRBJ1-2; v_call: TRBV3-1; clone_size: NA; cdr3_aa: CASSLLTGTGMDGYTF; cdr3_nt: TGTGCCAGCAGCTTACTTACCGGGACAGGGATGGATGGCTACACCTTC
d_call: NA; j_call: TRBJ1-2; v_call: TRBV4-3; clone_size: NA; cdr3_aa: CASSQELSARYSGYTF; cdr3_nt: TGCGCCAGCAGCCAAGAGCTCTCCGCCCGGTATAGTGGCTACACCTTC
d_call: NA; j_call: TRBJ2-5; v_call: TRBV3-1; clone_size: NA; cdr3_aa: CASSQSAMGQETQYF; cdr3_nt: TGTGCCAGCAGCCAATCCGCCATGGGTCAAGAGACCCAGTACTTC
d_call: TRBD2; j_call: TRBJ2-5; v_call: TRBV2; clone_size: NA; cdr3_aa: CASSEAIRLAEETQYF; cdr3_nt: TGTGCCAGCAGTGAAGCGATTAGGCTAGCGGAAGAGACCCAGTACTTC
d_call: TRBD2; j_call: TRBJ2-3; v_call: TRBV24-1; clone_size: NA; cdr3_aa: CATSEDGLAGFTDTQYF; cdr3_nt: TGTGCCACCAGTGAGGATGGACTAGCGGGTTTCACAGATACGCAGTATTTT
d_call: NA; j_call: TRBJ1-2; v_call: TRBV16; clone_size: NA; cdr3_aa: CASSQDRNYGYTF; cdr3_nt: TGTGCCAGCAGCCAAGACAGGAACTATGGCTACACCTTC
d_call: NA; j_call: TRBJ2-6; v_call: TRBV28; clone_size: NA; cdr3_aa: CASSSSGAWSGANVLTF; cdr3_nt: TGTGCCAGCAGTTCGTCAGGTGCTTGGTCAGGGGCCAACGTCCTGACTTTC
d_call: NA; j_call: TRBJ2-7; v_call: TRBV28; clone_size: NA; cdr3_aa: CASSGVSSYEQYF; cdr3_nt: TGTGCCAGCTCGGGTGTGAGCTCCTACGAGCAGTACTTC
d_call: NA; j_call: TRBJ2-7; v_call: TRBV28; clone_size: NA; cdr3_aa: CASSLQGGNEQYF; cdr3_nt: TGTGCCAGCAGCTTACAGGGTGGGAACGAGCAGTACTTC
d_call: TRBD1; j_call: TRBJ2-7; v_call: TRBV7-8; clone_size: NA; cdr3_aa: CASSPLPGTDIPYEQYF; cdr3_nt: TGTGCCAGCAGCCCCTTGCCCGGGACAGACATACCCTACGAGCAGTACTTC
d_call: NA; j_call: TRBJ1-1; v_call: TRBV6-2/TRBV6-3; clone_size: NA; cdr3_aa: CARRINTEAFF; cdr3_nt: TGTGCCAGACGGATAAACACTGAAGCTTTCTTT
d_call: TRBD2; j_call: TRBJ2-7; v_call: TRBV19; clone_size: NA; cdr3_aa: CASTPGASGGTYEQYF; cdr3_nt: TGTGCCAGTACCCCCGGGGCTAGCGGGGGGACCTACGAGCAGTACTTC
d_call: NA; j_call: TRBJ1-2; v_call: TRBV5-1; clone_size: once; cdr3_aa: CASSPDQAYGYTF; cdr3_nt: TGCGCCAGCAGCCCGGATCAGGCTTATGGCTACACCTTC
d_call: NA; j_call: TRBJ2-1; v_call: TRBV28; clone_size: NA; cdr3_aa: CASSSGQSYNEQFF; cdr3_nt: TGTGCCAGCAGTTCCGGACAGTCCTACAATGAGCAGTTCTTC
d_call: NA; j_call: TRBJ2-1; v_call: TRBV12-3/TRBV12-4; clone_size: NA; cdr3_aa: CASTYRGMDEQFF; cdr3_nt: TGTGCCAGCACTTACCGGGGGATGGATGAGCAGTTCTTC
d_call: TRBD1; j_call: TRBJ1-5; v_call: TRBV7-2; clone_size: NA; cdr3_aa: CASSLGTGNVAQHF; cdr3_nt: TGTGCCAGCAGCTTGGGGACAGGGAACGTAGCCCAGCATTTT
d_call: NA; j_call: TRBJ2-1; v_call: TRBV30; clone_size: once; cdr3_aa: CACSPFQFF; cdr3_nt: TGTGCCTGCTCCCCTTTTCAGTTCTTC
d_call: NA; j_call: TRBJ1-2; v_call: TRBV3-1; clone_size: NA; cdr3_aa: CASSRATLGDATGYTF; cdr3_nt: TGTGCCAGCAGCCGGGCAACGCTCGGGGACGCCACTGGCTACACCTTC
d_call: NA; j_call: TRBJ1-5; v_call: TRBV4-3; clone_size: NA; cdr3_aa: CASSQERGPSTQHF; cdr3_nt: TGCGCCAGCAGCCAAGAACGGGGGCCCAGCACCCAGCATTTT
d_call: TRBD1; j_call: TRBJ1-6; v_call: TRBV13; clone_size: NA; cdr3_aa: CASSLVRGPSNSPLHF; cdr3_nt: TGTGCCAGCAGCTTGGTCAGGGGGCCGAGCAATTCACCCCTCCACTTT
d_call: NA; j_call: TRBJ1-6; v_call: TRBV20-1; clone_size: NA; cdr3_aa: CSADSGFAGSPLHF; cdr3_nt: TGCAGTGCTGACTCGGGATTCGCGGGTTCACCCCTCCACTTT